A selection of T cell receptor beta chains follows, all from one sample in a study of shared clonotypes between healthy human individuals. This table comes from immunoSEQ multiplex PCR, and its TCRdb copy is limited to in-frame clones, with some not included. The sample contains 2 million to 2.5 million clones, about 90% of which appear only once. The sample comprised naive CD4+ T cells from PBMCs. The source is a man aged 18 to 29 in good health. Some clones in this sample may be carry-over from other donors' samples. CDR3s include the opening cysteine and the closing phenylalanine or tryptophan. Each record gives: J gene, clone size, V gene, D gene, CDR3 protein, CDR3 DNA. The D gene is left open where the match is weak. Part of the rows lack a size; the others show once, few, many or a class for expanded clones.

TRBJ2-7 - TRBV7-3 TRBD1 CASSSGQGSSEQYF TGTGCCAGCAGCTCCGGACAGGGGTCAAGTGAGCAGTACTTC
TRBJ1-1 - TRBV4-3 TRBD1 CASSQGDRNTEAFF TGCGCCAGCAGCCAAGGGGACAGAAACACTGAAGCTTTCTTT
TRBJ1-5 - TRBV2 TRBD1 CASTPGTGRNQPQHF TGTGCCAGCACCCCCGGGACAGGGCGCAATCAGCCCCAGCATTTT
TRBJ2-7 - TRBV7-2 - CASSPQGYPYEQYF TGTGCCAGCAGCCCTCAGGGGTACCCCTACGAGCAGTACTTC
TRBJ2-7 - TRBV5-1 - CASIGPSSYEQYF TGCGCCAGCATTGGCCCCTCCTCCTACGAGCAGTACTTC
TRBJ2-7 - TRBV10-3 TRBD1 CAISESTGSSYEQYF TGTGCCATCAGTGAGTCGACAGGGAGCTCCTACGAGCAGTACTTC
TRBJ1-5 - TRBV6-6 - CATKEVAGKSNQPQHF TGTGCCACTAAGGAAGTCGCAGGGAAGAGCAATCAGCCCCAGCATTTT
TRBJ1-4 - TRBV18 TRBD1 CASSPLVTGGAGNEKLFF TGTGCCAGCTCACCACTCGTGACAGGGGGCGCGGGTAATGAAAAACTGTTTTTT
TRBJ1-2 - TRBV28 - CASSFGGHNYGYTF TGTGCCAGCAGTTTTGGAGGGCATAACTATGGCTACACCTTC
TRBJ2-2 - TRBV27 TRBD1 CASSLLGQGNTGELFF TGTGCCAGCAGTTTATTAGGACAGGGTAACACCGGGGAGCTGTTTTTT
TRBJ1-2 - TRBV28 TRBD1 CASRGPGQGAQPYGYTF TGTGCCAGCAGAGGTCCGGGACAGGGGGCCCAGCCCTATGGCTACACCTTC
TRBJ1-2 - TRBV28 TRBD1 CASSPTDRVDGYTF TGTGCCAGCAGTCCCACAGACAGGGTTGATGGCTACACCTTC
TRBJ2-3 - TRBV13 TRBD2 CASSQTGLAGLRDTQYF TGTGCCAGCAGCCAGACGGGACTAGCGGGACTTCGAGATACGCAGTATTTT
TRBJ2-7 - TRBV10-3 - CAISVDPQTYEQYF TGTGCCATCAGTGTCGATCCACAGACCTACGAGCAGTACTTC
TRBJ1-2 - TRBV27 TRBD1 CASSLNPYQGVYGYTF TGTGCCAGCAGTTTAAACCCCTACCAGGGGGTTTATGGCTACACCTTC
TRBJ1-3 - TRBV11-2 - CASSQLFNTIYF TGTGCCAGCAGCCAGCTTTTCAACACCATATATTTT
TRBJ2-7 - TRBV5-1 - CASSLMGEQYF TGCGCCAGCAGCTTGATGGGCGAGCAGTACTTC
TRBJ2-7 - TRBV5-1 TRBD2 CASSLFTSGSESLYEQYF TGCGCCAGCAGCTTGTTTACTAGCGGGAGCGAATCCCTCTACGAGCAGTACTTC
TRBJ1-1 few TRBV6-6 - CAVRGGTTEAFF TGTGCCGTCCGAGGGGGGACGACTGAAGCTTTCTTT
TRBJ1-1 - TRBV19 TRBD1 CASSWTGGHTEAFF TGTGCCAGTAGTTGGACAGGGGGCCACACTGAAGCTTTCTTT
TRBJ1-4 - TRBV6-5 - CASSAEGATNEKLFF TGTGCCAGCAGTGCCGAGGGGGCAACTAATGAAAAACTGTTTTTT
TRBJ1-3 - TRBV9 TRBD1 CASSAVQGLGNTIYF TGTGCCAGCAGCGCCGTACAGGGGCTTGGAAACACCATATATTTT
TRBJ1-3 few TRBV7-9 - CASSPSGAGNTIYF TGTGCCAGCAGCCCCTCAGGGGCTGGAAACACCATATATTTT
TRBJ1-1 few TRBV6-5 - CASSYHRLGTEAFF TGTGCCAGCAGTTACCACAGACTAGGGACTGAAGCTTTCTTT
TRBJ2-3 - TRBV9 - CASSVKASTDTQYF TGTGCCAGCAGCGTTAAGGCAAGCACAGATACGCAGTATTTT
TRBJ2-5 - TRBV28 - CASSFQGGRETQYF TGTGCCAGCAGTTTTCAGGGGGGGAGAGAGACCCAGTACTTC
TRBJ1-2 - TRBV9 TRBD1 CASSVGPGTGGSDGYTF TGTGCCAGCAGCGTAGGCCCCGGGACAGGGGGCTCAGATGGCTACACCTTC
TRBJ1-5 - TRBV28 - CASRSGGTGKPQHF TGTGCCAGCAGGTCCGGGGGCACGGGGAAGCCCCAGCATTTT
TRBJ2-7 - TRBV7-3 - CASSPFERPYEQYF TGTGCCAGCAGCCCGTTCGAGAGACCCTACGAGCAGTACTTC
TRBJ1-4 - TRBV25-1 - CASSERGFGDDEKLFF TGTGCCAGCAGTGAAAGAGGGTTTGGGGACGACGAAAAACTGTTTTTT
TRBJ2-4 - TRBV29-1 TRBD2 CSGGTSGAQNIQYF TGCAGCGGCGGGACTAGCGGGGCCCAAAACATTCAGTACTTC
TRBJ1-2 - TRBV27 - CASSLSRNYGYTF TGTGCCAGCAGTTTATCAAGGAACTATGGCTACACCTTC
TRBJ2-7 - TRBV5-1 - CASSLAGGGSSYEQYF TGCGCCAGCAGCTTGGCGGGGGGCGGGAGCTCCTACGAGCAGTACTTC
TRBJ1-1 - TRBV19 - CASSVTVNTEAFF TGTGCCAGTAGTGTGACGGTGAACACTGAAGCTTTCTTT
TRBJ2-7 - TRBV5-5 TRBD1 CASRRGQGAHEQYF TGTGCCAGCAGAAGGGGACAGGGGGCTCACGAGCAGTACTTC
TRBJ2-5 - TRBV7-2 TRBD2 CASSLGPRSGGERGKTQYF TGTGCCAGCAGCTTAGGCCCTAGAAGCGGGGGGGAGAGAGGGAAGACCCAGTACTTC
TRBJ2-3 - TRBV2 TRBD2 CASSSGTSTDTQYF TGTGCCAGCTCTAGCGGAACTAGCACAGATACGCAGTATTTT
TRBJ1-5 - TRBV5-1 - CASSLEGVYNQPQHF TGCGCCAGCAGCTTGGAGGGGGTCTACAATCAGCCCCAGCATTTT
TRBJ1-2 - TRBV29-1 - CSVGQAPYGYTF TGCAGCGTTGGGCAGGCCCCCTATGGCTACACCTTC
TRBJ2-1 once TRBV9 - CASSPRRGSYNEQFF TGTGCCAGCAGCCCCCGGAGGGGGAGCTACAATGAGCAGTTCTTC
TRBJ1-2 - TRBV28 - CASREPDGSYGYTF TGTGCCAGTAGAGAGCCGGACGGATCCTATGGCTACACCTTC
TRBJ2-7 - TRBV5-1 TRBD2 CASSLGLAGTPVDEQYF TGCGCCAGCAGCTTGGGGCTAGCGGGAACTCCCGTCGACGAGCAGTACTTC
TRBJ1-2 - TRBV5-4 TRBD1 CASSSTGGRYGYTF TGTGCCAGCAGCTCGACAGGGGGGCGATATGGCTACACCTTC
TRBJ1-2 - TRBV4-3 - CASSPMGQTGGYTF TGCGCCAGCAGCCCTATGGGGCAGACAGGTGGCTACACCTTC